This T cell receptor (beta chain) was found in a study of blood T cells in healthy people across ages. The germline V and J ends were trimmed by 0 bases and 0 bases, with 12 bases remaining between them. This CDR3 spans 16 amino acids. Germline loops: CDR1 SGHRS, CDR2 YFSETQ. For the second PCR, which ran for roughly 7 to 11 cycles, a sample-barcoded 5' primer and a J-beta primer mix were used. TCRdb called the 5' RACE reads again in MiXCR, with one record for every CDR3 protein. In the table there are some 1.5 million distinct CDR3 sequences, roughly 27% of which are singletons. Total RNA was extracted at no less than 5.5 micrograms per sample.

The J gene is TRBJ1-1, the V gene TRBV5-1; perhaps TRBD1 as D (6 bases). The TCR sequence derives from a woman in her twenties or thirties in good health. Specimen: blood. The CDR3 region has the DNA TGCGCCAGCAGCTTGGGGACAGATGGGTTGAACACTGAAGCTTTCTTT. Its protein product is CASSLGTDGLNTEAFF.